Below, one T cell receptor (beta chain) is given with its context. What it binds is not known. The data were produced by immunoSEQ multiplex PCR, yet TCRdb's version contains in-frame clones alone and is incomplete. The data contain 1 million to 1.2 million clones, approximately 80% of them singletons. The CDR3 is 15 amino acids. Germline loops: CDR1 SGHKS, CDR2 YYEKEE (reference sequence). The ends were cut back, 1 base at V and 8 bases at J, with 16 bases in the middle. The data belong to a study of shared clonotypes between healthy human individuals. Whole-study results and caveats: The study drew on few donors, limiting represented genetic and exposure-history diversity. It was observed that approximately 5% of naive CD4 clonotypes were shared across several donors.

This receptor was obtained from a man younger than 35 in good health. Some clones in this sample may be carry-over from other donors' samples. The sample was memory CD4+ T cells from PBMCs. Subset specified: CD45RA-negative fraction. The chain is built from TRBV5-5 and TRBJ1-5, with D possibly matching TRBD1 (5 bases). The CDR3, as DNA: TGTGCCAGCAGCTTGTCGGTTTGGGGCGCGGAGCCCCAGCATTTT. Translation gives CASSLSVWGAEPQHF. Variable domain in full (rest from reference TRBV5-5 and TRBJ1-5): DAGVTQSPTHLIKTRGQQVTLRCSPISGHKSVSWYQQVLGQGPQFIFQYYEKEERGRGNFPDRFSARQFPNYSSELNVNALLLGDSALYLCASSLSVWGAEPQHFGDGTRLSIL.